The clone carrying this T cell receptor beta chain was recorded once. This entry comes from a study of blood T cell repertoires in COVID-19. As for the study in general: Collection of acute and convalescent COVID-19 samples took place in the United States, Italy and Spain.

Original methodology: Amplification of reference gene primers provided the estimated nucleated cell counts. The assay was immunoSEQ multiplex PCR, and TCRdb's table has in-frame clones only and misses some. V and J calls and clone size come straight from that table; D and trimming were deduced from the DNA. The data contain approximately 94,000 clones, 80% to 95% of them singletons. The V segment lost 0 bases and the J segment 5 bases; nucleotides outside the gene matches: 3. Germline V gene sequence: CDR1 SGHVS, CDR2 FNYEAQ. The CDR3 has 16 residues. The J gene is TRBJ1-6, the V gene TRBV7-6; 8 bases fit TRBD1. The sequenced sample was peripheral blood. This TCR came from a woman aged 45-59 years in a cohort sampled during active COVID-19. The CDR3 region has the DNA TGTGCCAGCAGCTTAGCACAGGGGGGGCATAATTCACCCCTCCACTTT. As protein: CASSLAQGGHNSPLHF.